The 23 T cell receptor beta chains reported below all come from one sample, sequenced in a study of identical twins. TCRdb ran MiXCR on the 5' RACE reads and lists one entry per CDR3 protein. The sample holds some 210,000 distinct CDR3 sequences, around 15% seen once. This sample also appeared in a second study, on T cells expressing NK-cell markers.

Sequencing was performed on CD8+ T cells sorted from blood. The receptors were sampled from a woman aged 18-29 years in good health.

The chain is built from TRBV27 and TRBJ1-2; D uncertain. This CDR3 contains 14 residues. In germline, CDR1 is MNHEY, CDR2 SMNVEV (reference sequence). V was cut by 4 bases and J by 6 bases, with 15 bases left in between. CDR3 in DNA: TGTGCCAGCAGTTCCGGGCTCGACCTCAATGGCTACACCTTC. It yields the protein CASSSGLDLNGYTF.

The chain combines TRBV10-1 with TRBJ2-1, with 7 positions matching TRBD1. The length of the CDR3 is 15 residues. The trim removed 0 bases at V and 2 bases at J, leaving 1 base unmatched. The V gene's germline CDR1 is WNHNN and CDR2 SYGVQD (reference sequence). CDR3: CASSESGTAYNEQFF. In DNA form, the CDR3 reads TGCGCCAGCAGTGAGTCGGGGACAGCCTACAATGAGCAGTTCTTC.

A few counts support this clonotype. This chain uses TRBV6-5 with TRBJ2-5; 9 nucleotides line up with TRBD2. The CDR3 consists of 16 residues. Germline assignment: CDR1 MNHEY and CDR2 SVGAGI. The V gene end was trimmed by 4 bases and the J gene end by 1 base; junction bases not matched to a gene: 7. The CDR3 DNA reads TGTGCCAGCAGTTCCCGAGGAGCGGGGGGCCAAGAGACCCAGTACTTC. Translation: CASSSRGAGGQETQYF.

V usage is TRBV5-6 and J usage is TRBJ1-2, with D perhaps matching TRBD1 (5 bases). CDR3 length equals 14 residues. The V and J ends lost 4 bases and 5 bases respectively, with 15 bases between them. The germline CDR1 and CDR2 sequences are SGHDT and YYEEEE. This CDR3 is CASSPGTSTYGYTF. The DNA for the CDR3 is TGTGCCAGCAGCCCAGGGACGAGCACATATGGCTACACCTTC.

For this clonotype: The junction departs from the called germline gene at one end, perhaps through a read error. The chain links TRBV11-2 to TRBJ2-1, with TRBD2 matching 11 bases. CDR1 SGHAT and CDR2 FQNNGV come from the germline V gene. The CDR3 is 16 residues long. The CDR3 protein is CASSSRRTSGFELLHF. The DNA for the CDR3 is TGTGCCAGCAGCTCACGGAGGACTAGCGGGTTTGAATTACTCCACTTC.

J is TRBJ2-1 and V is TRBV27; 14 nucleotides line up with TRBD2. The germline V gene has CDR1 MNHEY and CDR2 SMNVEV (reference sequence). CDR3 length: 17 residues. V gave up 6 bases and J gave up 7 bases; unmatched junction bases: 11. CDR3 amino acids: CASSKPPTSGRGNEQFF. The CDR3 DNA follows: TGTGCCAGCAGCAAACCCCCGACTAGCGGGAGGGGTAATGAGCAGTTCTTC.

This clonotype was counted between two and nine times. The chain links TRBV5-1 to TRBJ2-1, with D possibly matching TRBD2 (5 bases). The CDR3 totals 13 residues. With 4 bases removed from V and 7 bases from J, the gap between germline ends came to 12 bases. CDR1 and CDR2 from the germline V gene are SGHRS and YFSETQ. CDR3 bases: TGCGCCAGCAGCGCCTCTAGCAAGAATGAGCAGTTCTTC. Translation gives CASSASSKNEQFF.

This clonotype appeared a few times. This chain connects TRBV5-5 to TRBJ2-3; D is unclear. With 3 bases removed from V and 2 bases from J, the gap between germline ends came to 10 bases. Germline V CDR1 and CDR2: SGHKS, YYEKEE (reference sequence). This CDR3 contains 14 residues. CDR3 bases: TGTGCCAGCAGCTATTGGCAGGCCACAGATACGCAGTATTTT. Its protein product is CASSYWQATDTQYF. Full variable domain (remainder filled in from reference TRBV5-5 and TRBJ2-3): DAGVTQSPTHLIKTRGQQVTLRCSPISGHKSVSWYQQVLGQGPQFIFQYYEKEERGRGNFPDRFSARQFPNYSSELNVNALLLGDSALYLCASSYWQATDTQYFGPGTRLTVL.

The CDR3 bases are TGCGCCAGCAGCTTGAGTACCTCTAGCACAGATACGCAGTATTTT. Its protein is CASSLSTSSTDTQYF. The V and J genes are TRBV5-1 and TRBJ2-3, with D unresolved. Trimming took 1 base from V and 0 from J, leaving 9 bases between them. The CDR3 loop spans 15 amino acids. Germline values: CDR1 SGHRS, CDR2 YFSETQ.

This clonotype was observed a handful of times. The chain combines TRBV20-1 with TRBJ2-7; TRBD2 matches 7 bases. Looked up from germline, CDR1 is DFQATT and CDR2 is SNEGSKA (reference sequence). The CDR3 has 16 amino acids. V lost 0 bases to trimming and J lost 5 bases; unmatched junction nucleotides: 13. The CDR3 region is CSARDLLAGDNHEQYF. The CDR3 DNA sequence: TGCAGTGCTAGAGATCTCCTCGCGGGGGATAACCACGAGCAGTACTTC.

This clonotype was seen a handful of times. This chain uses TRBV9 with TRBJ2-7, with TRBD1 as a possible D gene (6 bases). V dropped 2 bases and J dropped 5 bases, with 17 bases sitting between them. CDR1 is SGDLS and CDR2 is YYNGEE in the germline V gene. The CDR3 is made up of 15 amino acids. CDR3 sequence (DNA): TGTGCCAGCAGCGTTACAGGGACCCCCAGGAACGAGCAGTACTTC. Its translation: CASSVTGTPRNEQYF.

This sequence joins TRBV6-2 or TRBV6-3 and TRBJ2-3, with a weak D call TRBD2 (6 bases). Germline V gene lookup returns CDR1 MNHEY and CDR2 SVGEGT. This CDR3 region has 20 residues. V dropped 0 bases and J dropped 2 bases, with 24 bases sitting between them. The CDR3 coding sequence is TGTGCCAGCAGTTACTCGATGAGGGGTACGGGGGAAAGACCCACAGATACGCAGTATTTT. It translates to CASSYSMRGTGERPTDTQYF.

This chain connects TRBV12-3 or TRBV12-4 to TRBJ2-2; D possibly corresponds to TRBD2 (5 bases). This CDR3 has 12 residues. The V and J ends lost 8 bases and 5 bases respectively, with 9 bases between them. The CDR3 loop is CASGRGTGELFF. The DNA of the CDR3 is TGTGCCAGCGGCCGGGGTACCGGGGAGCTGTTTTTT.

The chain couples TRBV2 to TRBJ2-7; a possible D gene is TRBD2 (5 bases). The CDR3 spans 13 residues. From germline, CDR1 is SNHLY and CDR2 FYNNEI. V was clipped by 6 bases and J by 2 bases, with 11 bases between them. CDR3 coding DNA: TGTGCCAGCAGGAGCGGATCAGCCTACGAGCAGTACTTC. Its translation: CASRSGSAYEQYF.

This chain uses TRBV12-3 or TRBV12-4 with TRBJ1-2, with 12 bases matching TRBD1. Trimming cost V 5 bases and J 8 bases; bases outside gene matches: 6. The CDR3 runs 14 residues. This CDR3 is CASSRGQGALGYTF. The CDR3, as DNA: TGTGCCAGCAGTCGGGGACAGGGGGCCTTGGGCTACACCTTC.

The chain recombines TRBV12-3 or TRBV12-4 with TRBJ2-7; possibly TRBD2 for D (5 bases). The CDR3 sequence is 13 residues long. With 5 bases removed from V and 2 bases from J, the gap between germline ends came to 10 bases. The CDR3 loop reads CASSREKPYEQYF. CDR3 bases: TGTGCCAGCAGTAGGGAGAAACCCTACGAGCAGTACTTC.

The V call is TRBV30, the J call TRBJ2-1; D uncertain. Germline CDR1 GTSNPN, CDR2 SVGIG (reference sequence). The CDR3 spans 13 residues. Trimming took 0 bases from V and 5 from J, leaving 8 bases between them. The CDR3 spells CAWSVETNNEQFF. The CDR3 nucleotides read TGTGCCTGGAGTGTTGAGACAAACAATGAGCAGTTCTTC.

This chain links TRBV27 with TRBJ2-5, with unresolved D. V shed 5 bases and J shed 7 bases, with 14 bases lying between them. The germline V gene encodes CDR1 MNHEY and CDR2 SMNVEV (reference sequence). The CDR3 consists of 13 residues. The CDR3 reads CASSRPPERTQYF. As DNA, the CDR3 is TGTGCCAGCAGTCGTCCCCCCGAGAGGACCCAGTACTTC.

The rearrangement links TRBV5-6 to TRBJ2-5; a possible D gene is TRBD1 (6 bases). This CDR3 is built from 15 residues. V lost 3 bases, J lost 1 base, and 13 bases lay in between. The germline gives CDR1 SGHDT, CDR2 YYEEEE. The CDR3: CASSSIGQLQETQYF. The DNA of the CDR3 is TGTGCCAGCAGCTCCATTGGACAGCTCCAAGAGACCCAGTACTTC.

There are a few counts of this clonotype. This chain uses TRBV14 with TRBJ2-7; D remains unclear. CDR3 length equals 16 residues. Trimming removed 1 base from V and 4 bases from J, with 17 bases in between. In germline, CDR1 is SGHDN, CDR2 FVKESK. The DNA for the CDR3 is TGTGCCAGCAGCCAAGGGTTTGGAGCGCACGGTTACGAGCAGTACTTC. Its protein product is CASSQGFGAHGYEQYF.

This chain links TRBV6-2 or TRBV6-3 with TRBJ2-5, with no clear D. CDR1 and CDR2 from the germline V gene are MNHEY and SVGEGT. The CDR3 contains 15 residues. Deletions cut 5 bases from V and 1 base from J, with 14 bases between. Written as DNA, the CDR3 is TGTGCCAGCAGTACCCTCAAGGTCCCCCAAGAGACCCAGTACTTC. Translating gives CASSTLKVPQETQYF.

This chain joins TRBV20-1 and TRBJ2-1; D is unresolved. Germline values: CDR1 DFQATT, CDR2 SNEGSKA (reference sequence). This CDR3 spans 13 amino acids. Trimming removed 0 bases at V and 1 base at J, with 4 bases between. The CDR3 coding sequence is TGCAGTGCTAGAGATGGGTCCTACAATGAGCAGTTCTTC. As protein: CSARDGSYNEQFF.

The V call is TRBV27, the J call TRBJ2-3, with D possibly being TRBD1 or TRBD2 (5 bases each). The CDR3 is 14 residues long. Looked up from germline, CDR1 is MNHEY and CDR2 is SMNVEV (reference sequence). V shed 4 bases and J shed 1 base, with 9 bases lying between them. The CDR3 DNA sequence: TGTGCCAGCAGTTGGGACGGGGGCACAGATACGCAGTATTTT. It yields the protein CASSWDGGTDTQYF.